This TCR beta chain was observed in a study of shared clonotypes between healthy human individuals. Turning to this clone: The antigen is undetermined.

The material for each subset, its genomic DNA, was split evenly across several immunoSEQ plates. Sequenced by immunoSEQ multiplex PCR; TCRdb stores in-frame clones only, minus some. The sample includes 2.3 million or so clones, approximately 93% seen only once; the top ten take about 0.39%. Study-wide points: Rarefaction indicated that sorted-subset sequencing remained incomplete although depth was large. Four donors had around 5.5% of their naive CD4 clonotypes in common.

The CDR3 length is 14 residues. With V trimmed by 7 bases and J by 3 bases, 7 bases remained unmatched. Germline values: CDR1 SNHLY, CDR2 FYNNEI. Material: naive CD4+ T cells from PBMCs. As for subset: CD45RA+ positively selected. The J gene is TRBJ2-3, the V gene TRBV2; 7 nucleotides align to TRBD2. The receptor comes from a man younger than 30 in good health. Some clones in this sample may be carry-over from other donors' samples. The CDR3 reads CASKRGEVTDTQYF. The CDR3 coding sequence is TGTGCCAGCAAGCGGGGAGAGGTGACAGATACGCAGTATTTT.